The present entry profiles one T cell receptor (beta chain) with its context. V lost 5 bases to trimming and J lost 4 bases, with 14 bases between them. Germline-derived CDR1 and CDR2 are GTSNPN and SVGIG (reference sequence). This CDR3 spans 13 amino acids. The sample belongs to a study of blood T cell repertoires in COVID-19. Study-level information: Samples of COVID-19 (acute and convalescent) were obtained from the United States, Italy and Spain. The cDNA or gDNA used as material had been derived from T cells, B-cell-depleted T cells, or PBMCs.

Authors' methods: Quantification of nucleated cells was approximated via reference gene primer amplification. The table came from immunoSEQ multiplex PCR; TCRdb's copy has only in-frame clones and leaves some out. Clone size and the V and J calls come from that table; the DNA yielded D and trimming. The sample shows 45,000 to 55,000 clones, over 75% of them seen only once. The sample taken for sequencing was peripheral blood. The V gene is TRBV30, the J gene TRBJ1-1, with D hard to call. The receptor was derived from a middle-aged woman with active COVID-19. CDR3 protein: CAWDGLPSTEAFF. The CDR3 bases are TGTGCCTGGGATGGACTCCCTTCCACTGAAGCTTTCTTT.